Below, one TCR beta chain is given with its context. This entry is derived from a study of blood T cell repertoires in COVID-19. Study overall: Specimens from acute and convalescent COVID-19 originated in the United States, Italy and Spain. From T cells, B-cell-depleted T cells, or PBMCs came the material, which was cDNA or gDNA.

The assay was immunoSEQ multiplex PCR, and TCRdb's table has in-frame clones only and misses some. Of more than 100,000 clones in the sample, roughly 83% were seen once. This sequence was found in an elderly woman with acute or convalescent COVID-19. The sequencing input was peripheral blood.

CDR3 sequence: CASSSDRGWETQYF. The CDR3 bases are TGTGCCAGCAGTAGTGACAGGGGTTGGGAGACCCAGTACTTC. The rearrangement links TRBV6-5 to TRBJ2-5; 8 bases map to TRBD1. Germline assignment: CDR1 MNHEY and CDR2 SVGAGI. The CDR3 contains 14 residues. Losses at the gene ends were 5 bases for V and 5 bases for J; bases not matched to a gene: 7.